This TCR beta chain appears in the sequencing data of a study of cytomegalovirus exposure and HLA in healthy donors. Findings of the study overall: Some public TCRs appeared in many individuals, while most sequences were rare.

Germline V gene data show CDR1 as LGHNA and CDR2 as YNFKEQ. Trimming cost V 1 base and J 2 bases; bases outside gene matches: 4. This CDR3 contains 16 residues. Sequencing used immunoSEQ multiplex PCR; TCRdb keeps in-frame clones, though not all of them. The sample lists roughly 60,000 clones; roughly 94% were seen once. On this clone: What it binds is not known.

The validation cohort, a group of 90 to 150 subjects, included the donors and was separate from the roughly 700-subject first cohort. This TCR was recovered from a man between 18 and 35 years old in good health and CMV-seronegative. Sequenced: PBMCs. The genes are TRBV4-2 and TRBJ2-3; 9 nucleotides agree with TRBD2. CDR3 nucleotides: TGTGCCAGCAGCCAAGGGGCGGGAGGGCTCACAGATACGCAGTATTTT. Amino acids: CASSQGAGGLTDTQYF.